This T cell receptor beta chain was identified in a study of identical twins' blood T cells. Study as a whole: Around 50 million reads covered about six alpha-chain and about six beta-chain libraries. Study-wide results and caveats: Twin repertoire similarity may partly reflect shared environment.

With respect to this clonotype: What it binds is unknown.

Donors were six healthy women in three monozygous twin pairs. Trimming removed 4 bases at V and 3 bases at J, with 9 bases between. The V gene's germline CDR1 is MNHNS and CDR2 SASEGT. The CDR3 is 13 residues long. MiXCR was run by TCRdb on the 5' RACE reads, yielding one entry per CDR3 protein. This sample has about 370,000 distinct CDR3 sequences, with about 28% found just once. The receptor comes from a woman aged 18 to 55 in good health. The specimen sequenced was PBMCs. The chain combines TRBV6-1 with TRBJ1-2; D remains unclear. CDR3 DNA sequence: TGTGCCAGCAGTGGGCCCAGGCACTATGGCTACACCTTC. Translation gives CASSGPRHYGYTF.